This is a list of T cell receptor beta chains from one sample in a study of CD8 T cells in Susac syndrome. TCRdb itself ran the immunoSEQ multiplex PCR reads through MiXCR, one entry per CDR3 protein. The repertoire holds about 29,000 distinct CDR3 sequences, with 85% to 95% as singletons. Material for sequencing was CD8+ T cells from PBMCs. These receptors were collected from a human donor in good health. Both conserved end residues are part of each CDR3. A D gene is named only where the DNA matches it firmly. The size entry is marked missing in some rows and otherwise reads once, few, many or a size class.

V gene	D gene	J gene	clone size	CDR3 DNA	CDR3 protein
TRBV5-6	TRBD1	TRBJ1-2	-	TGTGCCAGCAGCCAACCCGGGACAGGGCATTATGGCTACACCTTC	CASSQPGTGHYGYTF
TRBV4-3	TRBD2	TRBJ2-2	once	TGCGCCAGCACCGCAGGACTAGCCACCACCGGGGAGCTGTTTTTT	CASTAGLATTGELFF
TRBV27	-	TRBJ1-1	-	TGTGCCAGCAGCCGGACGGTGAACACTGAAGCTTTCTTT	CASSRTVNTEAFF
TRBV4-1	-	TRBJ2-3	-	TGCGCCAGCAGCCAAGGGGATACTAGCACAGATACGCAGTATTTT	CASSQGDTSTDTQYF
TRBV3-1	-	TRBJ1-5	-	TGTGCCAGCAGCAAAGGAAGGGGCGAAGGCTTCGAGCAGCCCCAGCATTTT	CASSKGRGEGFEQPQHF
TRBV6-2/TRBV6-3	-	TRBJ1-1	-	TGTGCCAGCAGTTACGGGGGGTTAACTGAAGCCTTCTTT	CASSYGGLTEAFF
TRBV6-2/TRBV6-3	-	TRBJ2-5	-	TGTGCCAGCAGGGCACAGGGTGGAGAGACCCAGTACTTC	CASRAQGGETQYF
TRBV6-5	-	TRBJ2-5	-	TGTGCCAGCAGTTACTCGAGAGGGTTACGGACCTTCCAAGAGACCCAGTACTTC	CASSYSRGLRTFQETQYF
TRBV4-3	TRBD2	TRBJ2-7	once	TGCGCCAGCAGCCAAGATTTATCGGGGGGGCGGGACGAGCAGTACTTC	CASSQDLSGGRDEQYF
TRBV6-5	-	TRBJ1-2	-	TGTGCCACCCAGCTGAGGGGGGGGTACTATGGCTACACCTTC	CATQLRGGYYGYTF
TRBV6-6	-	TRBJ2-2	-	TGTGCCACCAACGGACTAGGGGGAGATAACACCGGGGAGCTGTTTTTT	CATNGLGGDNTGELFF
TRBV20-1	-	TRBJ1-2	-	TGCAGTGCTAGGCCAGGGTCCATTGGCTACACCTTC	CSARPGSIGYTF
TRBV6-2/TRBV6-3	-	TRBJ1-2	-	TGTGCCAGCAGTTACTCCCCAGGACAGTCCTTTACCTATGGCTACACCTTC	CASSYSPGQSFTYGYTF
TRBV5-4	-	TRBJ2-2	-	TGTGCCAGCAGCTTGGGAGGGCCCGGGGAGCTGTTTTTT	CASSLGGPGELFF
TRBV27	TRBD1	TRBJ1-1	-	TGTGCCACCCGACAGGGAAGGTCTGAAGCTTTCTTT	CATRQGRSEAFF
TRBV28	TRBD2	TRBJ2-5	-	TGTGCCAGCAGTTTATACCCGGGAGGGGGGGAAGGGACCCAGTACTTC	CASSLYPGGGEGTQYF
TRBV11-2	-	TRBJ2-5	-	TGTGCCAGCAGCTTGCCCGCTTCGGCCCCACTTCACTCATTGCCCCAAGAGACCCAGTACTTC	CASSLPASAPLHSLPQETQYF
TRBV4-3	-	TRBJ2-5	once	TGCGCCAGCAGCCCATTCCTAGGAGAGACCCAGTACTTC	CASSPFLGETQYF
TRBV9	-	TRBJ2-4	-	TGTGCCAGCAGCGCGACTGAAAACATTCAGTACTTC	CASSATENIQYF
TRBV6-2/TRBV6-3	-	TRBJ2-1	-	TGTGCCAGCAGCATAACGCCGGGGACCTACAATGAGCAGTTCTTC	CASSITPGTYNEQFF
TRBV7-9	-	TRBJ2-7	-	TGTGCCAGCAGCCAAGACAGCGAGCAGTACTTC	CASSQDSEQYF
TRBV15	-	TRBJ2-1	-	TGTGCCACCAGCTCTACACGATTCAATGAGCAGTTCTTC	CATSSTRFNEQFF
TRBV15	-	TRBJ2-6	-	TGTGCCACCAGCCCGGTTAGGGGCTCTGGGGCCAACGTCCTGACTTTC	CATSPVRGSGANVLTF
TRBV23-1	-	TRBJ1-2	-	TGCGCCAGCAGTCAAGTGAAAAGGATCCGGGAATTAGATGGCTACACCTTC	CASSQVKRIRELDGYTF
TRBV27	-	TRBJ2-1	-	TGTGCCAGCAGTCCCTCAGGCAGTAGGGGCTACAATGAGCAGTTCTTC	CASSPSGSRGYNEQFF
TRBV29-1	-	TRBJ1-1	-	TGCAGCGCGACAGGCGTCAGGGGCGCAACTGAAGCTTTCTTT	CSATGVRGATEAFF
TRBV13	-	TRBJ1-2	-	TGTGCCAGCAGCTTAGGGCAGGGCCGGTTTCAACATGGCTACACCTTC	CASSLGQGRFQHGYTF
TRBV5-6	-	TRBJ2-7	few	TGTGCCAGCAGCTTGGGGGGAGGCTACGAGCAGTACTTC	CASSLGGGYEQYF
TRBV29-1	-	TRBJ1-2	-	TGCAGCGTTGAAGATAGGAAGGGGAGCGGCTATGGCTACACCTTC	CSVEDRKGSGYGYTF
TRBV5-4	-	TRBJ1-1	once	TGTGCCAGCAGTCGGGGACGGGACACTGAAGCTTTCTTT	CASSRGRDTEAFF
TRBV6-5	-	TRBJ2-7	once	TGTGCCAGCAGTTACTCCCGGCCGCCAACGGAGCAGTACTTC	CASSYSRPPTEQYF
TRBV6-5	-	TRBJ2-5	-	TGTGCCAGCAGTTACGCCGGGGCGGCGGAGACCCAGTACTTC	CASSYAGAAETQYF
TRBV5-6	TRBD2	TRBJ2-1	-	TGTGCCAGCAGCCCAGAGCGGGGGGGTTGGCAGTTCTTC	CASSPERGGWQFF
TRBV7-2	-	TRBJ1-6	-	TGTGCCAGCAGCTTTCGGGAATATAATTCACCCCTCCACTTT	CASSFREYNSPLHF
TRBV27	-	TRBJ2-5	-	TGTGCCAGCGGGGAGGGGACAGTGTCCCAAGAGACCCAGTACTTC	CASGEGTVSQETQYF
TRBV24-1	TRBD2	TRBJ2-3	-	TGTGCCACCAGTGATACCGGGGGGACAGATACGCAGTATTTT	CATSDTGGTDTQYF
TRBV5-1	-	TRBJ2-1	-	TGCGCCAGCAGCTTAGCCACCGGGACTTCCTACAATGAGCAGTTCTTC	CASSLATGTSYNEQFF
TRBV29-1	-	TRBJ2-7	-	TGCAGCGCCCGCCCAGGGGGAGGCGAGCAGTACTTC	CSARPGGGEQYF
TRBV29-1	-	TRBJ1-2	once	TGCAGCGTTGAAGTAGTGGGGCGCGACGGCTACACCTTC	CSVEVVGRDGYTF
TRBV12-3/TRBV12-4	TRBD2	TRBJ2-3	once	TGTGCCAGCAGTTCGATTGAAGCGGGGGGAAGCACAGATACGCAGTATTTT	CASSSIEAGGSTDTQYF
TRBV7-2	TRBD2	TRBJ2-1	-	TGTGCCAGCAGCTTTCAGGGGTTGGCTAGCGGGGGTAGTATCGATGAGCAGTTCTTC	CASSFQGLASGGSIDEQFF
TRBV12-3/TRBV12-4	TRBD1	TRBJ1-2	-	TGTGCCAGCAGTTTCGGGACAGGGGGAAATGGCTACACCTTC	CASSFGTGGNGYTF
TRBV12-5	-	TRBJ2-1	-	TGTGCTAGTGGTCTTCACGCCGGGACTGCTAGTAATGAGCAGTTCTTC	CASGLHAGTASNEQFF
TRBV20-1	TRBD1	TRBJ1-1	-	TGCAGTAGCGTTCAGGGGGCAAACACTGAAGCTTTCTTT	CSSVQGANTEAFF
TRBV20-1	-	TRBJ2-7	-	TGCAGTGCTGGTACAGGCCACTACGAGCAGTACTTC	CSAGTGHYEQYF
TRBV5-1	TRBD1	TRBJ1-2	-	TGCGCCAGCACCCCCCAGGGGGCAGGTGGCTACACCTTC	CASTPQGAGGYTF
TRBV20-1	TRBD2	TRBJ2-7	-	TGCAGTGCCAGGAGCGGCAGCGGGGGACTCTACGAGCAGTACTTC	CSARSGSGGLYEQYF
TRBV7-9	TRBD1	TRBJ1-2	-	TGTGCCAGCAGCTTAGCGGGCGCAGGGGGGTATGGCTACACCTTC	CASSLAGAGGYGYTF
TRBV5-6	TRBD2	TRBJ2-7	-	TGTGCCAGCACCCTGCGGGGGTCCTACGAGCAGTACTTC	CASTLRGSYEQYF
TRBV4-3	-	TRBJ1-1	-	TGCGCCAGCAGCCAAGATCAGGGTCCGGCAGCTTTCTTT	CASSQDQGPAAFF
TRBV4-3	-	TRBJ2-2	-	TGCGCCAGCAGCCAAGATCAAGGAACAGCTCTGAACACCGGGGAGCTGTTTTTT	CASSQDQGTALNTGELFF
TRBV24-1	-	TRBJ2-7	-	TGTGCCACCAGTGATTTGCGGGGCGAGCAGTACTTC	CATSDLRGEQYF
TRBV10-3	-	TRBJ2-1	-	TGTGCCATCAGAGCGGAGTACAATGAGCAGTTCTTC	CAIRAEYNEQFF
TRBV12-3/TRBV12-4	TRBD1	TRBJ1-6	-	TGTGCCAGCAGTTGGGGGACAGGGAGGGTCGTGAATTCACCCCTCCACTTT	CASSWGTGRVVNSPLHF
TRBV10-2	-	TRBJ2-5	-	TGCGCCAGCAGTGAGTCCCTCGGAGAGACCCAGTACTTC	CASSESLGETQYF
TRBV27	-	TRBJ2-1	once	TGTGCCAGCAGTTCTAGGGTAGATGAGCAGTTCTTC	CASSSRVDEQFF
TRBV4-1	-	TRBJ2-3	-	TGCGCCAGCAGCCAAGAAGGTCCGGCAGATACGCAGTATTTT	CASSQEGPADTQYF
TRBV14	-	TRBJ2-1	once	TGTGCCAGCAGCCATATCGGTTACAATGAGCAGTTCTTC	CASSHIGYNEQFF
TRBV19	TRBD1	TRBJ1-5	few	TGTGCCAGTAGAAATGGACAGGGGACCAATCAGCCCCAGCATTTT	CASRNGQGTNQPQHF
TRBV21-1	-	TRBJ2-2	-	TGTGCCAGCAGTCTCAAAGACAGGACGAACACCGGGGAGCTGTTTTTT	CASSLKDRTNTGELFF